Listed below are T cell receptor beta chains from one sample, sequenced in a study of shared clonotypes between healthy human individuals. Sequencing was performed with immunoSEQ multiplex PCR; in TCRdb, only in-frame clones are kept and a portion is missing. The repertoire holds around 1.4 million clones, with 98% to 99% as singletons. Material for sequencing was naive CD4+ T cells sorted from blood. The receptors were gathered from a man between 25 and 39 years old in good health. The CDR3 runs from the conserved cysteine through the conserved F or W. A D gene is named only where the DNA matches it firmly. Where a row states a size, it is once, few, many or the class of an expanded clone; other rows omit it.

V gene	D gene	J gene	clone size	CDR3 protein
TRBV9	NA	TRBJ1-3	NA	CASSPQARNTIYF
TRBV5-4	NA	TRBJ2-1	NA	CASSRSGEQFF
TRBV18	NA	TRBJ2-5	NA	CASVYRAGDQETQYF
TRBV28	TRBD1	TRBJ2-2	NA	CASGGSGQGENGELFF
TRBV28	NA	TRBJ2-5	NA	CASGSVQETQYF
TRBV19	TRBD2	TRBJ2-3	NA	CASSIPFPGGLTDTQYF
TRBV5-6	TRBD1	TRBJ2-7	NA	CASSFWSGTEGHEQYF
TRBV25-1	TRBD1	TRBJ2-3	NA	CASSDRGLADTQYF
TRBV18	NA	TRBJ2-5	NA	CASSPIVIAETQYF
TRBV27	TRBD2	TRBJ2-1	NA	CASSLFIGRVHNEQFF
TRBV5-4	NA	TRBJ2-7	NA	CASSLAGAGSSYEQYF
TRBV28	TRBD2	TRBJ2-7	NA	CASSWEGREQYF
TRBV7-2	TRBD1	TRBJ2-5	NA	CASSLITGEETQYF
TRBV29-1	TRBD1	TRBJ1-5	NA	CSARAGTDNQPQHF
TRBV10-3	NA	TRBJ1-2	once	CAISEFTTGYTF
TRBV5-1	NA	TRBJ2-5	NA	CASSLGEGGRETQYF
TRBV20-1	NA	TRBJ2-7	NA	CSAAVLYEQYF
TRBV14	NA	TRBJ1-4	NA	CASSQRTGGAEKLFF
TRBV11-3	NA	TRBJ2-6	NA	CASSSGTSGANVLTF
TRBV28	NA	TRBJ2-7	NA	CASSLDGGRSYEQYF
TRBV29-1	NA	TRBJ2-1	NA	CSLVLAEGGSYNEQFF
TRBV6-5	TRBD2	TRBJ2-1	NA	CASSPRGRGEQFF
TRBV7-6	NA	TRBJ1-5	NA	CASSLAREGRPQHF
TRBV11-2	TRBD2	TRBJ2-1	NA	CASSPRRTSGNYNEQFF
TRBV30	TRBD1	TRBJ1-4	NA	CAWSVRRQGTKLFF
TRBV7-8	NA	TRBJ2-3	NA	CASSLRAGVGTDTQYF
TRBV27	TRBD2	TRBJ2-7	NA	CASSLRSRALAGEGYEQYF
TRBV19	TRBD1	TRBJ1-5	NA	CASSPRTGIQPQHF
TRBV7-6	TRBD2	TRBJ2-7	NA	CASSLSGSPSEQYF
TRBV10-3	TRBD2	TRBJ2-2	once	CAITPLAGQTGELFF
TRBV2	NA	TRBJ2-1	NA	CASSELGTEQFF
TRBV4-3	TRBD2	TRBJ2-7	NA	CASSRRLAGDSYEQYF
TRBV4-3	TRBD1	TRBJ2-3	NA	CASSEGGTAQYF
TRBV18	TRBD1	TRBJ2-7	NA	CASSPRDRPYEQYF
TRBV18	NA	TRBJ2-3	NA	CASIKGQGAGTSASTTDTQYF
TRBV14	TRBD1	TRBJ2-1	NA	CASSQLRDSRRNEQFF
TRBV5-6	TRBD2	TRBJ2-3	once	CASSFPAGGPATQYF
TRBV5-1	NA	TRBJ2-7	NA	CASSSLTLSSYEQYF
TRBV7-6	NA	TRBJ2-1	NA	CASSLEVLGEQFF